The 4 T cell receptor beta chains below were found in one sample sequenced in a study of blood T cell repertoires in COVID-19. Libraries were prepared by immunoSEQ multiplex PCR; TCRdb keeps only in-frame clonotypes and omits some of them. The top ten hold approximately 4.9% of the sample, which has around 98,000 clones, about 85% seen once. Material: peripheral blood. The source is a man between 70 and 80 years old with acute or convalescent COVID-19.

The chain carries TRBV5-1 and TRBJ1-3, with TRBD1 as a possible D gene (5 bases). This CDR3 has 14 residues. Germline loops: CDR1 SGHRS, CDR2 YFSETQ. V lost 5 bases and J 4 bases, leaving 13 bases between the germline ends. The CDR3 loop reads CASSSGSDGNTIYF. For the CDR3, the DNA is TGCGCCAGCAGTTCAGGGTCGGACGGAAACACCATATATTTT. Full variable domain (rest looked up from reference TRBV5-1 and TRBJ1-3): KAGVTQTPRYLIKTRGQQVTLSCSPISGHRSVSWYQQTPGQGLQFLFEYFSETQRNKGNFPGRFSGRQFSNSRSEMNVSTLELGDSALYLCASSSGSDGNTIYFGEGSWLTVV.

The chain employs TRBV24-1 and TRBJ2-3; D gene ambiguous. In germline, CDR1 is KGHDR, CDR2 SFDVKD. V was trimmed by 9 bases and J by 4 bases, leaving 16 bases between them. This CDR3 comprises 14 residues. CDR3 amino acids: CATDFFTVADTQYF. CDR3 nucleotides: TGTGCCACCGATTTCTTTACGGTCGCAGATACGCAGTATTTT.

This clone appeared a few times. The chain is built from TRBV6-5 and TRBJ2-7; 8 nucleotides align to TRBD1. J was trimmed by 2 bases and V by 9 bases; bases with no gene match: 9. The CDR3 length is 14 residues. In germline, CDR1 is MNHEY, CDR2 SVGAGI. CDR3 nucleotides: TGTGCCAGTATCGGACAGGGTAAGACCTACGAGCAGTACTTC. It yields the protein CASIGQGKTYEQYF.

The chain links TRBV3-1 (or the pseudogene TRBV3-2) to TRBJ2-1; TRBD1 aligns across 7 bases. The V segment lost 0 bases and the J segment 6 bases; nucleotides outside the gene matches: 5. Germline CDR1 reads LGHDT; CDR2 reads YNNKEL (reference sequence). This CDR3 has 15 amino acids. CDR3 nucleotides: TGTGCCAGCAGCCAAGAGGGACAGATCCTCAATGAGCAGTTCTTC. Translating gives CASSQEGQILNEQFF.